Below, 23 T cell receptor beta chains from the same sample are listed, as sequenced in a study of beta chain features in type 1 diabetes. Expressed TCRB transcripts were sequenced after all isolated RNA was converted to cDNA. The assay was immunoSEQ multiplex PCR, and TCRdb's table has in-frame clones only and misses some. Found here are 810,000 or so clones, under 20% of them singletons; the top ten hold 0.02% to 0.03%. Sample: naive CD4+ T cells from blood. The receptors shown here come from a woman younger than 35 in good health.

A few counts support this clone. The chain combines TRBV5-1 with TRBJ2-2, with 8 bases lining up with TRBD1. The V gene's germline CDR1 is SGHRS and CDR2 YFSETQ. CDR3 size: 15 residues. V lost 4 bases and J lost 6; bases outside the gene matches: 8. In DNA form, the CDR3 reads TGCGCCAGCAGCCCCCGACAGGGGAAGTCCGGGGAGCTGTTTTTT. Its protein product is CASSPRQGKSGELFF.

This clone was counted between two and nine times. The J gene is TRBJ1-1, the V gene TRBV7-2; D uncertain. The CDR3 has 14 residues. The germline V gene has CDR1 SGHTA and CDR2 FQGNSA. Trimming removed 3 bases from V and 1 base from J, with 9 bases in between. As DNA, the CDR3 is TGTGCCAGCAGCTTCTTCTTCCAGAACACTGAAGCTTTCTTT. This gives the protein CASSFFFQNTEAFF.

This clone was counted between two and nine times. The rearrangement joins TRBV5-4 to TRBJ2-3, with 13 bases that match TRBD2. V lost 5 bases, J lost 2 bases, and 17 bases stayed unmatched. The CDR3 has 20 residues. CDR1 SGHNT and CDR2 YYREEE come from the germline V gene (reference sequence). Here the CDR3 DNA reads TGTGCCAGCAGGCGAGGGAGTCCTCCGGGACTAGCGGGGCCCACAGATACGCAGTATTTT. Protein product: CASRRGSPPGLAGPTDTQYF.

A few counts support this clone. The J gene is TRBJ1-4, the V gene TRBV7-9; weak D call: TRBD1 (6 bases). This CDR3 is built from 15 residues. The V end lost 4 bases, the J end lost 10 bases, and 19 bases lay between the germline ends. The germline V gene encodes CDR1 SEHNR and CDR2 FQNEAQ (reference sequence). DNA for the CDR3: TGTGCCAGCAGCTCCCAGGACAGTCGGCAGGGAAAACTGTTTTTT. The encoded protein is CASSSQDSRQGKLFF.

The V gene is TRBV6-5, the J gene TRBJ1-5; D ambiguous. Germline CDR1 is MNHEY and CDR2 is SVGAGI. The CDR3 totals 14 residues. Trimming stripped 8 bases from V and 0 bases from J, with 11 bases between. CDR3 region: CASAPSSSNQPQHF. Written as DNA, the CDR3 is TGTGCCAGCGCACCAAGTAGTAGCAATCAGCCCCAGCATTTT.

This chain joins TRBV7-9 and TRBJ2-3; a possible D gene is TRBD2 (5 bases). V lost 5 bases and J 1 base, leaving 13 bases between the germline ends. The CDR3 runs 15 residues. Germline V gene lookup returns CDR1 SEHNR and CDR2 FQNEAQ (reference sequence). This chain's CDR3 is CASSPLRAGTDTQYF. CDR3 bases: TGTGCCAGCAGCCCTTTGCGGGCCGGCACAGATACGCAGTATTTT.

CDR3 amino acids: CASSPGTSGSTSGELFF. The CDR3 DNA sequence: TGTGCCAGCAGCCCTGGGACTAGCGGGAGTACGTCCGGGGAGCTGTTTTTT. This chain connects TRBV7-3 to TRBJ2-2; 14 bases are shared with TRBD2. This CDR3 is built from 17 residues. The germline gives CDR1 SGHTA, CDR2 FQGTGA. V lost 5 bases and J lost 6; bases outside the gene matches: 8.

CDR3 in DNA: TGTGCCAGCAGTGAGACCGGGACTAGCGAAAAAGAGACCCAGTACTTC. Protein product: CASSETGTSEKETQYF. The chain has TRBV2 and TRBJ2-5, with 10 bases lining up with TRBD2. V lost 3 bases, J lost 3 bases, and 7 bases stayed unmatched. The germline V gene encodes CDR1 SNHLY and CDR2 FYNNEI. CDR3 size: 16 residues.

The V gene is TRBV7-2, the J gene TRBJ2-1, with 13 bases aligning to TRBD2. V shed 5 bases, J shed 8 bases, and the junction held 9 bases outside the gene matches. The length of the CDR3 is 16 residues. Germline loops: CDR1 SGHTA, CDR2 FQGNSA. The DNA for the CDR3 is TGTGCCAGCAGCGGCAGGACTAGCGGGAGCAATGATGAGCAGTTCTTC. Translating it yields CASSGRTSGSNDEQFF.

The chain couples TRBV2 to TRBJ2-5; tentative D call: TRBD1 (6 bases). CDR3 length: 14 amino acids. CDR1 and CDR2 (germline): SNHLY, FYNNEI. Trimming pared 3 bases from V and 4 bases from J, leaving 12 bases between. CDR3 sequence (DNA): TGTGCCAGCAGTGAGCAGGGGCGCGGAGAGACCCAGTACTTC. It yields the protein CASSEQGRGETQYF.

This chain joins TRBV7-2 and TRBJ2-1; 9 bases line up with TRBD2. Trimming removed 6 bases from V and 7 bases from J; junction bases left unmatched: 10. Germline V gene data show CDR1 as SGHTA and CDR2 as FQGNSA. This CDR3 has 15 amino acids. The CDR3, as DNA: TGTGCCAGCAGGGCCCCCGGACTAGCGAGGAATGAGCAGTTCTTC. Its protein is CASRAPGLARNEQFF.

The chain joins TRBV28 to TRBJ1-5; 7 nucleotides agree with TRBD1. The CDR3 spans 15 residues. Unmatched junction bases numbered 10, after V lost 6 bases and J lost 5 bases. Germline loops: CDR1 MDHEN, CDR2 SYDVKM. The CDR3 here is CASSPGDRVYQPQHF. The DNA of the CDR3 is TGTGCCAGCAGCCCGGGCGACAGGGTGTATCAGCCCCAGCATTTT.

This chain links TRBV6-6 with TRBJ2-5; D gene ambiguous. Trimming cost V 6 bases and J 5 bases, with 13 bases left between them. Germline CDR1 is MNHNY and CDR2 is SVGAGI (reference sequence). The CDR3 covers 13 residues. The CDR3 nucleotides are TGTGCCAGCAGCCGAATAGGTGCGGAGACCCAGTACTTC. This codes for CASSRIGAETQYF.

This clone was observed a few times. V and J are TRBV2 and TRBJ1-2, with a possible D match to TRBD1 (6 bases). This CDR3 spans 12 amino acids. Per the germline V gene, CDR1 is SNHLY and CDR2 is FYNNEI. V was cut by 8 bases and J by 2 bases, with 9 bases left in between. The CDR3 DNA reads TGTGCCAGCCAGGGGAAAAACTATGGCTACACCTTC. It encodes CASQGKNYGYTF.

This chain connects TRBV6-5 to TRBJ1-2; 9 bases are a match to TRBD1. The length of the CDR3 is 13 residues. Germline V gene lookup returns CDR1 MNHEY and CDR2 SVGAGI. After removal of 6 bases from V and 2 bases from J, the junction contained 1 base not matched to a gene. The CDR3 reads CASRDRGNYGYTF. In nucleotides, the CDR3 is TGTGCCAGCAGGGACAGGGGAAACTATGGCTACACCTTC.

This clone was counted a single time. The chain combines TRBV27 with TRBJ1-1; D uncertain. This CDR3 contains 15 residues. Per germline, CDR1 MNHEY and CDR2 SMNVEV (reference sequence). The V gene lost 2 bases and the J gene lost 0 bases, with 10 bases spanning the gap. CDR3 bases: TGTGCCAGCAGTTTAAACCCCAGTATGAACACTGAAGCTTTCTTT. Translated, it gives CASSLNPSMNTEAFF.

In the case of this clone: The sample has other DNA sequences that encode this CDR3 too. This chain connects TRBV28 to TRBJ2-3, with no clear D. The germline CDR1 and CDR2 sequences are MDHEN and SYDVKM. CDR3 length equals 15 residues. V dropped 5 bases and J dropped 0 bases, with 12 bases sitting between them. CDR3 DNA sequence: TGTGCCAGCAGTCCCGGCCTTGCTAGCACAGATACGCAGTATTTT. The encoded protein is CASSPGLASTDTQYF.

The genes are TRBV7-9 and TRBJ2-1; no clear D gene. V lost 3 bases, J lost 6 bases, and 9 bases lay in between. This CDR3 region has 13 residues. The germline V gene has CDR1 SEHNR and CDR2 FQNEAQ (reference sequence). This CDR3 is CASSFGSFNEQFF. DNA for the CDR3: TGTGCCAGCAGCTTCGGCAGTTTCAATGAGCAGTTCTTC.

This clone has a handful of counts. J is TRBJ2-5 and V is TRBV7-2; TRBD2 agrees at 9 bases. V lost 5 bases, J lost 5 bases, and 9 bases stayed unmatched. The germline CDR1 and CDR2 sequences are SGHTA and FQGNSA. This CDR3 has 15 amino acids. The CDR3 is CASSRTSAGGETQYF. In nucleotides, the CDR3 is TGTGCCAGCAGCCGGACTAGCGCAGGAGGGGAGACCCAGTACTTC.

The chain carries TRBV6-5 and TRBJ2-1; a weak D match, TRBD2 (5 bases). Germline-derived CDR1 and CDR2 are MNHEY and SVGAGI. The CDR3 runs to 11 residues. Trimming removed 5 bases from V and 10 bases from J, with 9 bases in between. CDR3 nucleotide sequence: TGTGCCAGCAGTGTACTAGTCGAGCAGTTCTTC. It codes for CASSVLVEQFF.

This clone was observed a handful of times. This chain connects TRBV15 to TRBJ2-1; 9 bases are shared with TRBD2. V gave up 4 bases and J gave up 8 bases; unmatched junction bases: 9. This CDR3 region has 15 residues. Germline V gene sequence: CDR1 LNHNV, CDR2 YYDKDF (reference sequence). CDR3 residues: CATSNRLAEGDEQFF. The CDR3 DNA sequence: TGTGCCACCAGCAACCGACTAGCGGAGGGTGATGAGCAGTTCTTC.

The rearrangement uses TRBV6-1 and TRBJ1-2, with D possibly matching TRBD1 (6 bases). Germline CDR1 MNHNS, CDR2 SASEGT. The CDR3 is made up of 13 amino acids. Trimming stripped 2 bases from V and 3 bases from J, with 7 bases between. This chain's CDR3 is CASSERTDYGYTF. The CDR3 coding sequence is TGTGCCAGCAGTGAAAGGACAGACTATGGCTACACCTTC.

V gene TRBV7-2 combines with J gene TRBJ1-2; TRBD1 might be the D (5 bases). V lost 1 base and J 4 bases, leaving 10 bases between the germline ends. Germline V gene sequence: CDR1 SGHTA, CDR2 FQGNSA. This CDR3 is 14 amino acids long. DNA of the CDR3: TGTGCCAGCAGCTTAGAGCCTGGGGCCTATGGCTACACCTTC. It yields the protein CASSLEPGAYGYTF.